This T cell receptor beta chain was identified during a study of T and B cells in COVID-19 patients. Overall study: At median age around 34 years, recovered patients were younger than active-infection patients at 67.

V dropped 1 base and J dropped 6 bases, with 17 bases sitting between them. The germline V gene encodes CDR1 MGHDK and CDR2 SYGVNS. The CDR3 totals 16 residues. BIOMED2 TRB-A/B primer pools were used in multiplex TRB PCR. From the multiplex PCR reads, TCRdb called clonotypes with MiXCR, one entry per CDR3 protein. There are 15,000 to 20,000 distinct CDR3 sequences in the sample; 35% to 45% occur only once, and approximately 15% lies in the top ten. TRB was amplified from about 250-500 ng of blood genomic DNA. The sequenced sample was blood. The receptor was derived from a human donor with active COVID-19. V and J are TRBV25-1 and TRBJ2-3; D call uncertain. The CDR3 nucleotides are TGTGCCAGCAGTGAATTGTCTGCCCTAACGCCGGATACGCAGTATTTT. It translates to CASSELSALTPDTQYF.